The following is a TCR beta chain sequence with its context. Its matching antigen is unknown. This entry is derived from a study of tumor-infiltrating lymphocytes in glioblastoma multiforme. General study results and limits: Only one glioblastoma patient had TCR and mutation analysis. Clone frequencies may be distorted by unequal TCR transcripts per cell.

TCR beta libraries were built from RNA through three nested multiplex PCR rounds using modified ARM-PCR. A C-beta primer primed TCRB cDNA from 0.45 to 0.5 ug RNA. These TCRB libraries lack any described unique molecular identifiers. TCRdb passed the multiplex PCR reads through MiXCR, listing each CDR3 protein once. The sample lists about 9,000 distinct CDR3 sequences, around three quarters seen once, with roughly three quarters in the top ten. This sequence originates from a male donor with glioblastoma. Specimen: brain tumor tissue.

The CDR3 protein is CSVTPGGHTYEQYF. The CDR3 DNA sequence: TGCAGCGTCACCCCCGGCGGACATACCTACGAGCAGTACTTC. The chain carries TRBV29-1 and TRBJ2-7; possible D gene TRBD1, 5 bases. The CDR3 sequence is 14 residues long. Trimming removed 6 bases at V and 2 bases at J, with 17 bases between. CDR1 and CDR2 (germline): SQVTM, ANQGSEA.